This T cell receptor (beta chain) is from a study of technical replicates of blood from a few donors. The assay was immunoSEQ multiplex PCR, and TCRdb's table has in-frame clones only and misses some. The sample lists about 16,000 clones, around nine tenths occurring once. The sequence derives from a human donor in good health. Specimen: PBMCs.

The CDR3: CASSSTGGSYGYTF. The CDR3, as DNA: TGTGCCAGCAGCTCAACAGGGGGAAGCTATGGCTACACCTTC. The chain couples TRBV7-9 to TRBJ1-2; 8 bases align to TRBD1. The CDR3 totals 14 residues. V was pared by 4 bases and J by 4 bases, with 5 bases of the junction left unmatched. Germline V lookup: CDR1 SEHNR, CDR2 FQNEAQ (reference sequence).